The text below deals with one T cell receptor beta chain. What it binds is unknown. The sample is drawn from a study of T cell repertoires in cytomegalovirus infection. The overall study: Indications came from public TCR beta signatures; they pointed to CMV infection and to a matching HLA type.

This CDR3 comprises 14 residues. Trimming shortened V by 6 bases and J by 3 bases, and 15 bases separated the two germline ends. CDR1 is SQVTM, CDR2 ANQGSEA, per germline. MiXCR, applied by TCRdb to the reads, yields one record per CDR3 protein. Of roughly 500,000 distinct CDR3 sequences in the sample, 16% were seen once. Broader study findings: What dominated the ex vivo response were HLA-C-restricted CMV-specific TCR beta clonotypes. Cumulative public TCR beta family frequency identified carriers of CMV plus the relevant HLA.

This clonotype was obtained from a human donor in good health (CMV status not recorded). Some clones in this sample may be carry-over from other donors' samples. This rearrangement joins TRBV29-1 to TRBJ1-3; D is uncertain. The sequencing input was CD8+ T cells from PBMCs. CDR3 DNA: TGCAGCGTCTCCCGCCCTGGTGATGGAAACACCATATATTTT. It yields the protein CSVSRPGDGNTIYF. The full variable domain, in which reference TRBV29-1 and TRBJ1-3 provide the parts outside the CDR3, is SAVISQKPSRDICQRGTSLTIQCQVDSQVTMMFWYRQQPGQSLTLIATANQGSEATYESGFVIDKFPISRPNLTFSTLTVSNMSPEDSSIYLCSVSRPGDGNTIYFGEGSWLTVV.